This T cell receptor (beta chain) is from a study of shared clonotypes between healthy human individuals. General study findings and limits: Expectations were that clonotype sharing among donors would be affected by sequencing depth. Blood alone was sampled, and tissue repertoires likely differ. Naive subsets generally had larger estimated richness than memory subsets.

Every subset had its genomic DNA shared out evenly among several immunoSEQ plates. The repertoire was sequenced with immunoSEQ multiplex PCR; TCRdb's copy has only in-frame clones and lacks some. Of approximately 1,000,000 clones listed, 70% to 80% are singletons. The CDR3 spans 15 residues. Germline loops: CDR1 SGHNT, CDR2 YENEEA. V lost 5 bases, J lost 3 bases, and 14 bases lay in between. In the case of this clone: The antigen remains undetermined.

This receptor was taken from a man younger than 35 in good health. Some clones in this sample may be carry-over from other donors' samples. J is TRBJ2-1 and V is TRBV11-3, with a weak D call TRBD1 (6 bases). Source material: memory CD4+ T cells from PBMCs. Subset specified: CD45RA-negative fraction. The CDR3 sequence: CASSPSPDSYNEQFF. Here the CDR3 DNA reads TGTGCCAGCAGCCCCTCCCCGGACAGCTACAATGAGCAGTTCTTC.